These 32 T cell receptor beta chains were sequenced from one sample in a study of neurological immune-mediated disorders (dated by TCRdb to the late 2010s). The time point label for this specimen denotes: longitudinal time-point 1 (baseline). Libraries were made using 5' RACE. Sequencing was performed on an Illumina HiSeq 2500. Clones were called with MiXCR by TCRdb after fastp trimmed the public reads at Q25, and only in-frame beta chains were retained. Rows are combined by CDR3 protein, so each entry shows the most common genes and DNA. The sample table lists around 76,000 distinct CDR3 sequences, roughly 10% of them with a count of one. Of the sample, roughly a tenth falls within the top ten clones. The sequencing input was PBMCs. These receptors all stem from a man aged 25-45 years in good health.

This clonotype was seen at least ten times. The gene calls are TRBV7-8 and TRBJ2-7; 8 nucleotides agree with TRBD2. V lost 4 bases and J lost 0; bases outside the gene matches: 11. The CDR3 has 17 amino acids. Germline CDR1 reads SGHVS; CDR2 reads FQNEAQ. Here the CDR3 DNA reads TGTGCCAGCAGCTCGTTTACTAGCGGATATTACTCCTACGAGCAGTACTTC. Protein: CASSSFTSGYYSYEQYF.

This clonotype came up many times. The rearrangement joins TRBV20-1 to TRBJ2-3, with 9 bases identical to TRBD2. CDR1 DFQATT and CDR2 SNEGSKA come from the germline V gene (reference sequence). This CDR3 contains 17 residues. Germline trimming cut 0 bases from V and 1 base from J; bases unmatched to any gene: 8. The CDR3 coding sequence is TGCAGTGCTAGAGATAGTAGCGGGAGTGGAGGCACAGATACGCAGTATTTT. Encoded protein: CSARDSSGSGGTDTQYF.

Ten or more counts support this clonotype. The CDR3 loop is CASSVGTSGGETQYF. The CDR3 DNA is TGTGCCAGCAGCGTAGGGACTAGCGGGGGAGAGACCCAGTACTTC. V and J are TRBV9 and TRBJ2-5; 13 bases line up with TRBD2. CDR3 length: 15 residues. CDR1 and CDR2 from the germline V gene are SGDLS and YYNGEE. V dropped 0 bases and J dropped 4; count of bases not matched to a gene: 0.

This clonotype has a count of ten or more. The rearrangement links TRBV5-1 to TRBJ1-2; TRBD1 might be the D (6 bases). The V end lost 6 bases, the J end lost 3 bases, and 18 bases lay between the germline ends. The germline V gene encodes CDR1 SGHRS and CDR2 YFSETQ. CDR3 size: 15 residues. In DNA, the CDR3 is TGCGCCAGCACCATCGGGGGCACCAAGGACTATGGCTACACCTTC. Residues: CASTIGGTKDYGYTF.

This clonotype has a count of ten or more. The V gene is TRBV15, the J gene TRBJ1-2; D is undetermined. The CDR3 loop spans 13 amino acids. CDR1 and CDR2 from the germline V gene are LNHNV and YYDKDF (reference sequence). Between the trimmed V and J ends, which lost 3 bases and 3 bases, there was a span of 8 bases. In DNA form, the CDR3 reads TGTGCCACCAGCAGCTTCAAGGACTATGGCTACACCTTC. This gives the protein CATSSFKDYGYTF.

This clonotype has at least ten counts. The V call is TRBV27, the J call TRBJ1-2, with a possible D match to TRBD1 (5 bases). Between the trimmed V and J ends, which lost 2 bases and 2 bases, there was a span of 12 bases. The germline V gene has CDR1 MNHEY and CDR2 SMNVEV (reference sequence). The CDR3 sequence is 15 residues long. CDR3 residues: CASSLGFRENYGYTF. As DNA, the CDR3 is TGTGCCAGCAGTTTAGGTTTCAGGGAAAACTATGGCTACACCTTC.

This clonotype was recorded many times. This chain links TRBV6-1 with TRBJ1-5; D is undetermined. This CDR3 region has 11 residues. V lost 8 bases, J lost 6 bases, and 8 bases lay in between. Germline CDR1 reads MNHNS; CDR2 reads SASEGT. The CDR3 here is CASGEFQPQHF. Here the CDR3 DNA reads TGTGCCAGCGGAGAATTTCAGCCCCAGCATTTT.

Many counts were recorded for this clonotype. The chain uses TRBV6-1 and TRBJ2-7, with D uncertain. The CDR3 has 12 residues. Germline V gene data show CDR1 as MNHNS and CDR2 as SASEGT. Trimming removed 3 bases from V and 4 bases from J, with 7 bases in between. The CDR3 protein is CASSEGSYEQYF. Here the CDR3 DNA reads TGTGCCAGCAGTGAGGGGTCTTACGAGCAGTACTTC.

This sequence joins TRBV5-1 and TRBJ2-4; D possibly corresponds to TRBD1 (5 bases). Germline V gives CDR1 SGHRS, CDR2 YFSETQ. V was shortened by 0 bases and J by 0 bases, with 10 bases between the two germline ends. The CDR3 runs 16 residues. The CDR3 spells CASSLEGALAKNIQYF. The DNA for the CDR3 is TGCGCCAGCAGCTTGGAAGGGGCTTTAGCCAAAAACATTCAGTACTTC.

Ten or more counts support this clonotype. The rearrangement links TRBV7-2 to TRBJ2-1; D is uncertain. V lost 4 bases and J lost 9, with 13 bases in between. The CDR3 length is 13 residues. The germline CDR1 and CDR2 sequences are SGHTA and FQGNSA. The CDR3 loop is CASSSPPFGEQFF. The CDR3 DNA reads TGTGCCAGCAGCTCACCCCCCTTTGGTGAGCAGTTCTTC.

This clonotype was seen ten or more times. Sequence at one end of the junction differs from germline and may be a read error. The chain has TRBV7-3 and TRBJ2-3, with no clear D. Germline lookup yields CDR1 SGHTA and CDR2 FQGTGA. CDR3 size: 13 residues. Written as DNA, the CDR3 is TGTGCCAGCAGCTTGGGTAGCACAGATACGCGGTATTTT. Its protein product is CASSLGSTDTRYF.

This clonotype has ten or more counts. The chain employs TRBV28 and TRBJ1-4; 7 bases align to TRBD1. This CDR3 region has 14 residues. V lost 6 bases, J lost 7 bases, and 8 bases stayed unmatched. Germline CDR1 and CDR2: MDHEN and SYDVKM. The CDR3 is CASRRTGVVEKLFF. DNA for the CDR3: TGTGCCAGCAGACGAACAGGGGTGGTTGAAAAACTGTTTTTT.

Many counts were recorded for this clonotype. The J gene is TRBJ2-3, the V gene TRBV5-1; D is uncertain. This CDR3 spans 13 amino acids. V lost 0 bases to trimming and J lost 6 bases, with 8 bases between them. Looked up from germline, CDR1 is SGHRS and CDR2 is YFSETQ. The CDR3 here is CASSLVAPDTQYF. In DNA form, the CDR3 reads TGCGCCAGCAGCTTGGTAGCCCCCGATACGCAGTATTTT.

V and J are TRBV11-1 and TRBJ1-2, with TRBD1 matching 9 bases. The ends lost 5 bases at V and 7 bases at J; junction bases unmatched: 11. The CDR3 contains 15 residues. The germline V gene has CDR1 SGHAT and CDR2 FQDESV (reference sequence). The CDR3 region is CASSPDPGQGVGYTF. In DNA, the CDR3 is TGTGCCAGCAGCCCAGATCCGGGACAGGGCGTTGGCTACACCTTC.

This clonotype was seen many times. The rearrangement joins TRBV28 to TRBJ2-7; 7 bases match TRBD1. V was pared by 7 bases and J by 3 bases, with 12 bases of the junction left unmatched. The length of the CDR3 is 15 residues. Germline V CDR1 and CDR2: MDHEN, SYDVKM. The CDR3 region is CASIGLTGSIYEQYF. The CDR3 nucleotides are TGTGCCAGCATCGGGTTGACAGGGAGTATCTACGAGCAGTACTTC.

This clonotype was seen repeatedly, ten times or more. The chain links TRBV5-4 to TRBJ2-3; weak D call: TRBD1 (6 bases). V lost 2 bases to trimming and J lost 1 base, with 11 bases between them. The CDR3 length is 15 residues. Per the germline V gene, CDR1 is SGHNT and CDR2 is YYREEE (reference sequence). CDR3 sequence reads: CASSFMTGGTDTQYF. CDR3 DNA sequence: TGTGCCAGCAGCTTCATGACAGGAGGCACAGATACGCAGTATTTT.

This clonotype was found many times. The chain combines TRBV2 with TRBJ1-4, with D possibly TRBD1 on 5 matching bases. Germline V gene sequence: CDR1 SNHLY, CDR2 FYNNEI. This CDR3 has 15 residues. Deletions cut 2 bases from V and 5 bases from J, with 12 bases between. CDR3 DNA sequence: TGTGCCAGCAGTGAATGGGACGGCGGGAATGAAAAACTGTTTTTT. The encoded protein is CASSEWDGGNEKLFF.

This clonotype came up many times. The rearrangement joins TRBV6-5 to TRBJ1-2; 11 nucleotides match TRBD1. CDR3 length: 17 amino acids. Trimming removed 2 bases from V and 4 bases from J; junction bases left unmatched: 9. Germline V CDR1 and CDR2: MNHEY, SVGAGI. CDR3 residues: CASSYIRTGGAGYGYTF. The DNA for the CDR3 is TGTGCCAGCAGTTACATCAGGACAGGGGGCGCAGGCTATGGCTACACCTTC.

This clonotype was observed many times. CDR3 in amino acids: CASSYVDSSSSPLHF. The DNA for the CDR3 is TGTGCCAGCAGCTATGTGGACAGTTCGAGTTCACCCCTCCACTTT. V usage is TRBV28 and J usage is TRBJ1-6, with a weak D call TRBD1 (6 bases). The CDR3 contains 15 residues. The germline V gene encodes CDR1 MDHEN and CDR2 SYDVKM. V was clipped by 6 bases and J by 9 bases, with 18 bases between them. Full variable domain (missing parts from reference TRBV28 and TRBJ1-6): DVKVTQSSRYLVKRTGEKVFLECVQDMDHENMFWYRQDPGLGLRLIYFSYDVKMKEKGDIPEGYSVSREKKERFSLILESASTNQTSMYLCASSYVDSSSSPLHFGNGTRLTVT.

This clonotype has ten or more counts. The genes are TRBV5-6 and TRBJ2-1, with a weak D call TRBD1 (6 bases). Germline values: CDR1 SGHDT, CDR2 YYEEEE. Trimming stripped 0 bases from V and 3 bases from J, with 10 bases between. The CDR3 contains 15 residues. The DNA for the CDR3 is TGTGCCAGCAGCTTGGTTGGACAGCTCTACAATGAGCAGTTCTTC. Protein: CASSLVGQLYNEQFF.

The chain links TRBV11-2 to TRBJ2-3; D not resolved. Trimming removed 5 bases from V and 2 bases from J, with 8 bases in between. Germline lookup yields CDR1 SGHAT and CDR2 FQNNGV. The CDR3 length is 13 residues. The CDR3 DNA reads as TGTGCCAGCAGCCACCAGACCACAGATACGCAGTATTTT. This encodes CASSHQTTDTQYF.

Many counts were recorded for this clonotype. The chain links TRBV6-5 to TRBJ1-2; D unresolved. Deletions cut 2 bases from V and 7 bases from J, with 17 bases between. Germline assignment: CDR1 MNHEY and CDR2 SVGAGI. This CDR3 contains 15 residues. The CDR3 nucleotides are TGTGCCAGCAGTTACGGGTCATCCAATAGAGGTGGCTACACCTTC. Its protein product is CASSYGSSNRGGYTF.

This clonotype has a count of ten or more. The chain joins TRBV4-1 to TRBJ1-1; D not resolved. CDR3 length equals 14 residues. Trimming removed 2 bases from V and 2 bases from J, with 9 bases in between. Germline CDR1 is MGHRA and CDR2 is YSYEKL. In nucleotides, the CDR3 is TGCGCCAGCAGCCAACCATACAGTAACACTGAAGCTTTCTTT. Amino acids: CASSQPYSNTEAFF.

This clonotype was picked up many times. CDR3 DNA: TGCAGTGCTCCGGGACTAGCGGGAGGAGACACAGATACGCAGTATTTT. Its protein product is CSAPGLAGGDTDTQYF. The chain couples TRBV20-1 to TRBJ2-3; TRBD2 aligns across 15 bases. The junction had 5 bases not matched to a gene; V was cut back by 5 bases and J by 2 bases. Per the germline V gene, CDR1 is DFQATT and CDR2 is SNEGSKA (reference sequence). The CDR3 runs to 16 residues.

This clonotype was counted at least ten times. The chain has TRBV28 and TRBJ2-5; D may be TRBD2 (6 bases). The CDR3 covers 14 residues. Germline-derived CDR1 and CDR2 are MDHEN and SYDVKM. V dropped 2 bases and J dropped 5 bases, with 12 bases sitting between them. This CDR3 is CASSLAGPAETQYF. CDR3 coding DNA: TGTGCCAGCAGTTTAGCGGGGCCAGCGGAGACCCAGTACTTC.

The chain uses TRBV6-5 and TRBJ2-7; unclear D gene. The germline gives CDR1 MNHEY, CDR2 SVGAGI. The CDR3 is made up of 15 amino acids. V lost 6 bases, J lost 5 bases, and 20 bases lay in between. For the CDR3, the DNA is TGTGCCAGCAGCTTCACCCCTAATTTACGAGACGAGCAGTACTTC. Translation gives CASSFTPNLRDEQYF.

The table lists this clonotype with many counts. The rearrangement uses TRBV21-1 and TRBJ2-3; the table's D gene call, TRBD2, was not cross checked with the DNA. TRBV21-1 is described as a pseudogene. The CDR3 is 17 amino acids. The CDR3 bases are TGTGCCAGCAGCAAAGCTTGGGCGGGAGCTAGCACAGATACGCAGTATTTT. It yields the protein CASSKAWAGASTDTQYF.

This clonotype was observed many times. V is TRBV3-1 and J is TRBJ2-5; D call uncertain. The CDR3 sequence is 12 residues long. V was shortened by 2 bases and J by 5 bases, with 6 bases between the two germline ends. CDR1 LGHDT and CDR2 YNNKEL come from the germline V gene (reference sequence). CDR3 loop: CASSQRRETQYF. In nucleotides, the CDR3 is TGTGCCAGCAGCCAACGAAGGGAGACCCAGTACTTC.

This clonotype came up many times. The CDR3, as DNA: TGTGCCAGCTCACCACCGTCTCAGGGCTATGAAAAACTGTTTTTT. Protein product: CASSPPSQGYEKLFF. The J gene is TRBJ1-4, the V gene TRBV18; the D gene is possibly TRBD1 (5 bases). The V end lost 0 bases, the J end lost 6 bases, and 11 bases lay between the germline ends. This CDR3 region has 15 residues. The V gene's germline CDR1 is KGHSH and CDR2 LQKENI.

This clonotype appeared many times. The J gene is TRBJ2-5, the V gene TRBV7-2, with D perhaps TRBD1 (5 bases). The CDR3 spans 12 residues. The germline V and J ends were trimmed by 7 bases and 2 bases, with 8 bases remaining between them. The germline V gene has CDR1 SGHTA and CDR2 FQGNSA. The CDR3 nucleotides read TGTGCCAGCACTCGACAGCAAGAGACCCAGTACTTC. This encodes CASTRQQETQYF.

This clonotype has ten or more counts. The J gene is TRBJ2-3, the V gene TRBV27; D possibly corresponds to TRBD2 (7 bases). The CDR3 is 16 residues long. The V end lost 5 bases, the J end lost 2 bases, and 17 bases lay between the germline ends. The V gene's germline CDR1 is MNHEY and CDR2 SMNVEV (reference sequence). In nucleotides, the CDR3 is TGTGCCAGCAGTACGCCGCGGGGGCGGAACACAGATACGCAGTATTTT. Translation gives CASSTPRGRNTDTQYF.

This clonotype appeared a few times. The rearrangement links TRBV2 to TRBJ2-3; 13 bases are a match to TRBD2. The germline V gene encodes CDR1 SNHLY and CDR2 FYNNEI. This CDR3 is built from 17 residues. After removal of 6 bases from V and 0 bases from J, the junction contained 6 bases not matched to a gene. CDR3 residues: CASRGTSGISSTDTQYF. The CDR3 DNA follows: TGTGCCAGCAGAGGGACTAGCGGGATTTCCAGCACAGATACGCAGTATTTT.